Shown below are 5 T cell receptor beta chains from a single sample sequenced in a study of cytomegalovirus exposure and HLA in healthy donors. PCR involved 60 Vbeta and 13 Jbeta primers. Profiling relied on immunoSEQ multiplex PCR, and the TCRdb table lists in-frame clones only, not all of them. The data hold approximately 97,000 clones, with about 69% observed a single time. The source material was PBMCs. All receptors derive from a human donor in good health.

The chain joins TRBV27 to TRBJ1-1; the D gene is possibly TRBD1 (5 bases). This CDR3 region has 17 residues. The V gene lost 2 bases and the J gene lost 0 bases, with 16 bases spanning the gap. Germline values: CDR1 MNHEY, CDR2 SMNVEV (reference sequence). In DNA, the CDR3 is TGTGCCAGCAGTTTAAAGCGGGGGAGCCGGATGAACACTGAAGCTTTCTTT. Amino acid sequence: CASSLKRGSRMNTEAFF.

CDR3 bases: TGTGCCAGCAGCTTACAGGGCAACTCCTACGAGCAGTACTTC. Encoded protein: CASSLQGNSYEQYF. The chain uses TRBV7-9 and TRBJ2-7; perhaps TRBD1 as D (5 bases). Trimming cost V 2 bases and J 0 bases, with 8 bases left between them. The CDR3 sequence is 14 residues long. Germline V gene sequence: CDR1 SEHNR, CDR2 FQNEAQ (reference sequence).

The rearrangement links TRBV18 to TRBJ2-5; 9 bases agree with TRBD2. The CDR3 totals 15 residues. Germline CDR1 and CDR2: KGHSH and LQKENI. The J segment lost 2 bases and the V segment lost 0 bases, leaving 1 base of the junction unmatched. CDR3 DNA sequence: TGTGCCAGCTCACCACCGCGGGGGGGTCAAGAGACCCAGTACTTC. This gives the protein CASSPPRGGQETQYF.

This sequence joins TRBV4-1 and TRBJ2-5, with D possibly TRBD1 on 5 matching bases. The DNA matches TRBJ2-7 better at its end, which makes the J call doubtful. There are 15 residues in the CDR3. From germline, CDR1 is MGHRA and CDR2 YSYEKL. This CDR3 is CASSLFQGSTYEQYF. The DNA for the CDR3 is TGCGCCAGCAGCCTATTCCAGGGTTCCACCTACGAGCAGTACTTC.

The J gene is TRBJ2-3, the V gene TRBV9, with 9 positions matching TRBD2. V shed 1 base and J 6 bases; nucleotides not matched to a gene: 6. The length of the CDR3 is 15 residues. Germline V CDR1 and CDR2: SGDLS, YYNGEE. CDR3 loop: CASSVLLAGADTQYF. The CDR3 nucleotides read TGTGCCAGCAGCGTATTGTTAGCGGGAGCGGATACGCAGTATTTT.